This entry describes one T cell receptor (beta chain). These data come from a study of cytomegalovirus exposure and HLA in healthy donors. Germline assignment: CDR1 LNHDA and CDR2 SQIVND (reference sequence). V dropped 4 bases and J dropped 2 bases, with 14 bases sitting between them. This CDR3 spans 15 amino acids. Researchers ran the PCR with 60 Vbeta and 13 Jbeta primers. TCRdb's copy holds only in-frame clones and misses some; the assay was immunoSEQ multiplex PCR. The data contain about 190,000 clones, 79% of them singletons. Sequencing input: PBMCs. V usage is TRBV19 and J usage is TRBJ1-2; possible D gene TRBD1, 5 bases. This clonotype was obtained from a woman aged 18-29 years in good health and CMV-seronegative. The CDR3 sequence: CASSKEPGINYGYTF. The CDR3 DNA reads as TGTGCCAGTAGTAAAGAACCAGGGATCAACTATGGCTACACCTTC.